Reported below is one T cell receptor (beta chain). Sequenced by immunoSEQ multiplex PCR; TCRdb stores in-frame clones only, minus some. The data hold tens of thousands of clones, with 93% observed a single time. The data were taken from a study of T cell changes during pregnancy in multiple sclerosis. The germline V gene encodes CDR1 SGHRS and CDR2 YFSETQ. CDR3 length: 16 amino acids. J was trimmed by 3 bases and V by 0 bases; bases with no gene match: 6. Sequenced here: CD8+ T cells from peripheral blood mononuclear cells, sampled after pregnancy. The receptor was derived from a female donor with multiple sclerosis, enrolled in a pregnancy study. The gene calls are TRBV5-1 and TRBJ2-1, with 7 bases identical to TRBD2. The CDR3 region has the DNA TGCGCCAGCAGCTTGGGGGGGACGGGGGGCTACAATGAGCAGTTCTTC. Translating gives CASSLGGTGGYNEQFF.